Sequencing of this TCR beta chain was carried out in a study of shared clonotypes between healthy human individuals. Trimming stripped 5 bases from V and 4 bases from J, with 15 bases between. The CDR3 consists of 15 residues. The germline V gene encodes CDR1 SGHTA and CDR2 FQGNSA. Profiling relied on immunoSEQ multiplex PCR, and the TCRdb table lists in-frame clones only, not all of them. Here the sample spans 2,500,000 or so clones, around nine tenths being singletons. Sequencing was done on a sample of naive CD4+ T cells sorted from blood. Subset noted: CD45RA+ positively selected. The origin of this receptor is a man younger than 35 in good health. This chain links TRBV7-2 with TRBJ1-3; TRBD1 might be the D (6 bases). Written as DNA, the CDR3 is TGTGCCAGCAGCCCACCTCGGGGGCCAGGAAACACCATATATTTT. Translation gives CASSPPRGPGNTIYF.